This T cell receptor (beta chain) derives from a study of T cell responses to AZD1222 COVID-19 vaccine. Study-wide results and caveats: Following two doses of AZD1222, Spike-specific TCR breadth and depth rose. Only after the peak T cell response were repertoires sampled. Among those given AZD1222, only 6 or 7 were seropositive at baseline. White British ancestry dominated among donors, who included more females, and clonal diversity was possibly underestimated.

The V gene lost 7 bases and the J gene lost 0 bases, with 11 bases spanning the gap. This CDR3 has 14 amino acids. Germline values: CDR1 MGHRA, CDR2 YSYEKL. The protocol was immunoSEQ multiplex PCR, while the TCRdb copy is restricted to in-frame clones and leaves out a portion. The top ten clones hold approximately 1.9% of a sample with roughly 180,000 clones, about 93% of them seen once. About this clone: Its antigen is currently unknown.

The input for sequencing was peripheral blood, taken 28 days after the second AZD1222 dose. This sequence was found in an adult who received the AZD1222 COVID-19 vaccine. V is TRBV4-1 and J is TRBJ2-3; D possibly corresponds to TRBD2 (7 bases). The CDR3 nucleotides read TGCGCCAGCATGGCGGGGGCTAGCACAGATACGCAGTATTTT. Amino acids: CASMAGASTDTQYF.